The next 30 T cell receptor beta chains were all read from a single sample in a study of cytomegalovirus exposure and HLA in healthy donors. In the PCR, 60 Vbeta and 13 Jbeta primers were used. The assay was immunoSEQ multiplex PCR, and TCRdb's table has in-frame clones only and misses some. The table shows around 79,000 clones, with 65% to 75% occurring only once. Specimen: PBMCs. Source of these receptors: a woman aged 40 to 50 in good health and CMV-seropositive.

The rearrangement joins TRBV27 to TRBJ2-7, with 12 bases identical to TRBD1. Germline CDR1 is MNHEY and CDR2 is SMNVEV (reference sequence). J lost 6 bases, V lost 8 bases, and 8 bases had no gene match. This CDR3 is 14 amino acids long. The CDR3 DNA reads as TGTGCCAGCCGTGGGGGACAGGGGGCCTTCGAGCAGTACTTC. This codes for CASRGGQGAFEQYF.

This clone was recorded a few times. The CDR3: CASSQAGGESEDYGYTF. The CDR3 DNA reads TGTGCCAGCAGCCAAGCAGGAGGGGAAAGTGAAGACTATGGCTACACCTTC. The chain combines TRBV5-5 with TRBJ1-2; possible D gene TRBD1, 5 bases. Germline loops: CDR1 SGHKS, CDR2 YYEKEE (reference sequence). V shed 4 bases and J shed 3 bases, with 22 bases lying between them. This CDR3 has 17 amino acids.

The chain employs TRBV7-2 and TRBJ1-5; D is perhaps TRBD1 (5 bases). Germline-derived CDR1 and CDR2 are SGHTA and FQGNSA. V was clipped by 5 bases and J by 4 bases, with 9 bases between them. The CDR3 has 13 residues. CDR3 nucleotide sequence: TGTGCCAGCAGCGTCCGGGGGAATCAGCCCCAGCATTTT. Translating it yields CASSVRGNQPQHF.

The chain couples TRBV4-1 to TRBJ2-7; weak D call: TRBD1 (5 bases). Trimming removed 2 bases from V and 0 bases from J, with 14 bases in between. Germline V CDR1 and CDR2: MGHRA, YSYEKL. The CDR3 extends over 16 amino acids. The CDR3, as DNA: TGCGCCAGCAGCCAAAGCCCGAGACAGCCCTCCTACGAGCAGTACTTC. Its protein product is CASSQSPRQPSYEQYF.

The V call is TRBV10-3, the J call TRBJ2-5; TRBD2 might be the D (5 bases). Trimming stripped 10 bases from V and 7 bases from J, with 16 bases between. Germline CDR1 and CDR2: ENHRY and SYGVKD. CDR3 length equals 12 residues. The DNA of the CDR3 is TGTGCCACCCGGGATGTGGGTGGGACCCAGTACTTC. Amino acids: CATRDVGGTQYF.

The chain has TRBV30 and TRBJ1-6, with TRBD1 as a possible D gene (6 bases). The germline V gene encodes CDR1 GTSNPN and CDR2 SVGIG (reference sequence). The CDR3 is 15 amino acids. The V end was cut by 3 bases, the J end by 7 bases, with 16 bases between. This chain's CDR3 is CAWSTLGGRNSPLHF. The CDR3, as DNA: TGTGCCTGGAGCACGCTTGGGGGCAGGAATTCACCCCTCCACTTT.

The CDR3 loop is CASSRFVGADTQYF. CDR3 bases: TGTGCCAGCTCTCGGTTCGTCGGGGCAGATACGCAGTATTTT. J is TRBJ2-3 and V is TRBV6-5; D is possibly TRBD2 (5 bases). V lost 8 bases and J 4 bases, leaving 16 bases between the germline ends. This CDR3 contains 14 residues. Per the germline V gene, CDR1 is MNHEY and CDR2 is SVGAGI.

The chain is built from TRBV6-1 and TRBJ1-1, with 11 bases lining up with TRBD1. The ends lost 2 bases at V and 2 bases at J; junction bases unmatched: 10. The CDR3 covers 18 residues. CDR1 and CDR2 (germline): MNHNS, SASEGT. The CDR3 DNA is TGTGCCAGCAGTGAACCTCCCAGGACAGGGGGCAGAAACACTGAAGCTTTCTTT. Encoded protein: CASSEPPRTGGRNTEAFF.

Details on this clone: Its ends do not fully match the called genes, so a read error is possible. The chain recombines TRBV7-7 with TRBJ2-3; 7 bases agree with TRBD2. CDR3 length: 15 amino acids. Germline V gene sequence: CDR1 SSHAT, CDR2 FNYEAQ (reference sequence). DNA for the CDR3: TGTGCTAGCAGCTCCGGACTAGGGAGTGCAGATACGCAGTATTTT. It specifies CASSSGLGSADTQYF.

This chain uses TRBV2 with TRBJ2-3; the D gene is possibly TRBD2 (6 bases). The CDR3 contains 18 residues. V shed 7 bases and J shed 5 bases, with 28 bases lying between them. Germline V CDR1 and CDR2: SNHLY, FYNNEI. CDR3 coding DNA: TGTGCCAGCACCAAAAGGAGCATCAAGGAGGGGAACGAAGATACGCAGTATTTT. This codes for CASTKRSIKEGNEDTQYF.

Notes on this clone: This same CDR3 is encoded by further DNA sequences in the sample. V gene TRBV7-6 combines with J gene TRBJ1-1; weak D call: TRBD1 (5 bases). Trimming stripped 1 base from V and 5 bases from J, with 8 bases between. This CDR3 spans 13 amino acids. Germline V gene lookup returns CDR1 SGHVS and CDR2 FNYEAQ. CDR3 sequence (DNA): TGTGCCAGCAGCTTAGGGGGGGTTACTGAAGCTTTCTTT. Translating gives CASSLGGVTEAFF.

V gene TRBV6-1 combines with J gene TRBJ2-5, with TRBD1 matching 7 bases. In germline, CDR1 is MNHNS, CDR2 SASEGT. There are 14 residues in the CDR3. The trim removed 8 bases at V and 0 bases at J, leaving 6 bases unmatched. This CDR3 reads CASGRQGYQETQYF. The CDR3 DNA reads as TGTGCCAGCGGGCGACAGGGTTACCAAGAGACCCAGTACTTC.

This clone occurred a few times. Compared with germline, one end of the junction differs, possibly owing to a read error. The gene calls are TRBV6-5 and TRBJ2-7; TRBD1 is a possible D gene (5 bases). The germline gives CDR1 MNHEY, CDR2 SVGAGI. This CDR3 region has 14 residues. The CDR3 sequence is CASSQGWFLYEEYF. CDR3 nucleotides: TGTGCCAGCAGCCAGGGATGGTTTTTGTACGAGGAGTACTTC.

V is TRBV5-4 and J is TRBJ2-3; the D is unclear. Germline-derived CDR1 and CDR2 are SGHNT and YYREEE (reference sequence). The V end lost 0 bases, the J end lost 0 bases, and 14 bases lay between the germline ends. There are 17 residues in the CDR3. DNA of the CDR3: TGTGCCAGCAGCTTGGCCGGCGGTCGTTCTAGCACAGATACGCAGTATTTT. This sequence encodes CASSLAGGRSSTDTQYF.

In its sample, this clone was seen a few times. This likely came from a read error, as a far larger clone is one base away. CDR3 DNA sequence: TGTGCCAGCAGCCGTATAGGACAGGGGACCATAATGAACACTGAAGCTTTCTTT. It codes for CASSRIGQGTIMNTEAFF. The chain carries TRBV9 and TRBJ1-1; TRBD1 agrees at 9 bases. After removal of 4 bases from V and 0 bases from J, the junction contained 13 bases not matched to a gene. CDR3 length: 18 residues. The germline gives CDR1 SGDLS, CDR2 YYNGEE. Filled out from reference TRBV9 and TRBJ1-1, the complete variable domain reads DSGVTQTPKHLITATGQRVTLRCSPRSGDLSVYWYQQSLDQGLQFLIQYYNGEERAKGNILERFSAQQFPDLHSELNLSSLELGDSALYFCASSRIGQGTIMNTEAFFGQGTRLTVV.

On this clone itself: Other DNA sequences in this sample translate to the same CDR3. This chain joins TRBV18 and TRBJ1-1; D is undetermined. Germline V gene lookup returns CDR1 KGHSH and CDR2 LQKENI. The CDR3 loop spans 14 amino acids. Trimming cost V 0 bases and J 1 base, with 6 bases left between them. The CDR3 coding sequence is TGTGCCAGCTCACCACCGGGCAGGAACACTGAAGCTTTCTTT. Its protein is CASSPPGRNTEAFF.

The genes are TRBV18 and TRBJ2-2; possibly TRBD1 for D (5 bases). Germline loops: CDR1 KGHSH, CDR2 LQKENI. The CDR3 has 14 residues. Trimming shortened V by 5 bases and J by 0 bases, and 7 bases separated the two germline ends. In DNA, the CDR3 is TGTGCCAGCTCAAAGGACACGAACACCGGGGAGCTGTTTTTT. Translated: CASSKDTNTGELFF. The complete variable domain, with remaining parts taken from reference TRBV18 and TRBJ2-2, reads NAGVMQNPRHLVRRRGQEARLRCSPMKGHSHVYWYRQLPEEGLKFMVYLQKENIIDESGMPKERFSAEFPKEGPSILRIQQVVRGDSAAYFCASSKDTNTGELFFGEGSRLTVL.

The chain recombines TRBV13 with TRBJ2-5, with D hard to call. The J call is in doubt because the DNA end fits TRBJ2-7 better. This CDR3 is 13 amino acids long. From germline, CDR1 is PRHDT and CDR2 FYEKMQ (reference sequence). CDR3 sequence reads: CASSHRLAYEQYF. CDR3 sequence (DNA): TGTGCCAGCAGCCACCGGTTAGCCTACGAGCAGTACTTC.

This chain joins TRBV5-6 and TRBJ1-5; tentative D call: TRBD1 (6 bases). Per germline, CDR1 SGHDT and CDR2 YYEEEE. CDR3 length equals 14 residues. The ends were cut back, 1 base at V and 7 bases at J, with 12 bases in the middle. CDR3 DNA sequence: TGTGCCAGCAGCTTGCGGCAGGGGTTGCAGCCCCAGCATTTT. Its translation is CASSLRQGLQPQHF.

This clone was observed a few times. CDR3 protein: CAWTVSQGPPLHF. For the CDR3, the DNA is TGTGCCTGGACCGTCTCCCAGGGTCCACCCCTCCACTTT. The V call is TRBV30, the J call TRBJ1-6, with a possible D match to TRBD1 (5 bases). This CDR3 is built from 13 residues. CDR1 and CDR2 from the germline V gene are GTSNPN and SVGIG (reference sequence). V shed 4 bases and J shed 11 bases, with 15 bases lying between them.

This clone was detected once. J is TRBJ2-7 and V is TRBV9; no definite D call. Between the trimmed V and J ends, which lost 4 bases and 0 bases, there was a span of 20 bases. This CDR3 contains 17 residues. CDR1 SGDLS and CDR2 YYNGEE come from the germline V gene. The CDR3 is CASSPHLSTENSYEQYF. DNA of the CDR3: TGTGCCAGCAGCCCCCACCTTAGCACCGAGAACTCCTACGAGCAGTACTTC. Supplemented by reference TRBV9 and TRBJ2-7, the full variable domain reads DSGVTQTPKHLITATGQRVTLRCSPRSGDLSVYWYQQSLDQGLQFLIQYYNGEERAKGNILERFSAQQFPDLHSELNLSSLELGDSALYFCASSPHLSTENSYEQYFGPGTRLTVT.

This clone was detected once. The rearrangement links TRBV5-1 to TRBJ1-2, with 8 nucleotides matching TRBD1. Germline assignment: CDR1 SGHRS and CDR2 YFSETQ. Trimming at V came to 1 base and at J to 0 bases, leaving 11 bases not matched to a gene. This CDR3 region has 18 residues. CDR3 coding DNA: TGCGCCAGCAGCTTGTGGGCAGGGGGCCCCACCACTAACTATGGCTACACCTTC. Translating it yields CASSLWAGGPTTNYGYTF.

The chain is built from TRBV2 and TRBJ1-5; weak D call: TRBD1 (5 bases). CDR1 SNHLY and CDR2 FYNNEI come from the germline V gene. The CDR3 totals 15 residues. Trimming shortened V by 2 bases and J by 3 bases, and 11 bases separated the two germline ends. CDR3 in amino acids: CASSETGVNNQPQHF. In DNA form, the CDR3 reads TGTGCCAGCAGTGAAACAGGAGTAAACAATCAGCCCCAGCATTTT.

CDR3: CASSSPVRAGGRLSTQYF. CDR3 bases: TGTGCCAGTAGTAGCCCAGTAAGAGCGGGAGGCCGTCTTAGTACGCAGTATTTT. This chain connects TRBV19 to TRBJ2-3; 9 nucleotides agree with TRBD2. CDR3 size: 18 residues. Germline loops: CDR1 LNHDA, CDR2 SQIVND (reference sequence). Unmatched junction bases numbered 19, after V lost 4 bases and J lost 8 bases.

Comment on this clone: In the same sample, other DNA sequences code for this CDR3. The chain combines TRBV4-3 with TRBJ2-3; 7 bases agree with TRBD1. Losses at the gene ends were 3 bases for V and 3 bases for J; bases not matched to a gene: 0. This CDR3 contains 13 residues. CDR1 and CDR2 (germline): LGHNA, YSLEER. The CDR3 spells CASSHRGTDTQYF. CDR3 DNA sequence: TGCGCCAGCAGCCACAGGGGGACAGATACGCAGTATTTT.

The gene calls are TRBV6-6 and TRBJ1-2; 7 bases match TRBD1. The junction had 4 bases not matched to a gene; V was cut back by 4 bases and J by 5 bases. Germline V gives CDR1 MNHNY, CDR2 SVGAGI (reference sequence). The CDR3 runs to 13 residues. CDR3 coding DNA: TGTGCCAGCAGTTCCGACAGGGTATATGGCTACACCTTC. Amino acid sequence: CASSSDRVYGYTF.

The gene calls are TRBV7-2 and TRBJ1-2; no firm D call. The V gene's germline CDR1 is SGHTA and CDR2 FQGNSA. The CDR3 consists of 17 residues. Trimming took 5 bases from V and 3 from J, leaving 22 bases between them. The CDR3 nucleotides are TGTGCCAGCAGCCCAGTTGGAGCGGCGGCTCCAGACTATGGCTACACCTTC. Residues: CASSPVGAAAPDYGYTF. Full variable domain (outside the CDR3, taken from reference TRBV7-2 and TRBJ1-2): GAGVSQSPSNKVTEKGKDVELRCDPISGHTALYWYRQSLGQGLEFLIYFQGNSAPDKSGLPSDRFSAERTGGSVSTLTIQRTQQEDSAVYLCASSPVGAAAPDYGYTFGSGTRLTVV.

This clone was recorded a few times. V usage is TRBV18 and J usage is TRBJ2-7, with a possible D match to TRBD2 (7 bases). The CDR3 totals 13 residues. V lost 5 bases, J lost 3 bases, and 11 bases lay in between. Germline lookup yields CDR1 KGHSH and CDR2 LQKENI. The CDR3: CASSTGTNYEQYF. The CDR3 coding sequence is TGTGCCAGCTCAACAGGGACTAACTACGAGCAGTACTTC.

V usage is TRBV7-9 and J usage is TRBJ1-1; D remains ambiguous. V was trimmed by 7 bases and J by 5 bases, leaving 14 bases between them. The CDR3 is made up of 13 amino acids. Per germline, CDR1 SEHNR and CDR2 FQNEAQ (reference sequence). This CDR3 reads CASKGFSGTEAFF. Written as DNA, the CDR3 is TGTGCCAGCAAGGGATTTAGCGGGACTGAAGCTTTCTTT.

The chain is built from TRBV30 and TRBJ2-7; 10 bases are shared with TRBD2. This CDR3 comprises 16 residues. The J segment lost 2 bases and the V segment lost 4 bases, leaving 11 bases of the junction unmatched. Germline CDR1 reads GTSNPN; CDR2 reads SVGIG (reference sequence). CDR3 nucleotide sequence: TGTGCCTGGACCCTAAGGGGGGGGACTAGCGCCTACGAGCAGTACTTC. This gives the protein CAWTLRGGTSAYEQYF.